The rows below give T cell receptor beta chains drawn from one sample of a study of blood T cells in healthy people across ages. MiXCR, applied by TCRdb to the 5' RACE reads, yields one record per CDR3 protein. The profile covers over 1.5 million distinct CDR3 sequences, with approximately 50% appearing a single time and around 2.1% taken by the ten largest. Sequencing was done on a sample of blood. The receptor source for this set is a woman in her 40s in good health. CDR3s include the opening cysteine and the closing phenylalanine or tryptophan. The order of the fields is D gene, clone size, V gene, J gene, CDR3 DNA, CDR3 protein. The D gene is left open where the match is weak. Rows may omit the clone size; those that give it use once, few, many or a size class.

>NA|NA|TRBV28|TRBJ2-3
TGTGCCAGCACCCATCAGTGGGCAGATACGCAGTATTTT
CASTHQWADTQYF
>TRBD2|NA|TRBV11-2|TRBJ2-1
TGTGCCAGCAGCGTTATCGGGGGGAAGTACAATGAGCAGTTCTTC
CASSVIGGKYNEQFF
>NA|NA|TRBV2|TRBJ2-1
TGTGCCACCCGACTAGTCGGTGAGACCCAGTTCTTC
CATRLVGETQFF
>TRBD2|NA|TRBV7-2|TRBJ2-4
TGTGCCAGCAGCCCTAACGGGGGGGTCTTGGACATTCAGTACTTC
CASSPNGGVLDIQYF
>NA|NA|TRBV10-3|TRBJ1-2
TGTGCCATCAGTGAGTCGAATTCCGGGGGCTACACCTTC
CAISESNSGGYTF
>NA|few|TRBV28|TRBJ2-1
TGTGCCAGCAGTTTATCGGGGAGAAGGAATGAGCAGTTCTTC
CASSLSGRRNEQFF
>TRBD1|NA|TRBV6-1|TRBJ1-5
TGTGCCAGCAGGACAGGGGGCTCCTATCAGCCCCAGCATTTT
CASRTGGSYQPQHF
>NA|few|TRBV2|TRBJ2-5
TGTGCCAGCAGTCTGGGACCCCCCCAAGAGACCCAGTACTTC
CASSLGPPQETQYF
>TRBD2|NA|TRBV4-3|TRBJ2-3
TGCGCCAGCAGCCCACGCCCACTAGCGGGGGGGGCAGATACGCAGTATTTT
CASSPRPLAGGADTQYF
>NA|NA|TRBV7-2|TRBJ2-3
TGTGCCAGCAGCACGGGACCCTACACAGATACGCAGTATTTT
CASSTGPYTDTQYF